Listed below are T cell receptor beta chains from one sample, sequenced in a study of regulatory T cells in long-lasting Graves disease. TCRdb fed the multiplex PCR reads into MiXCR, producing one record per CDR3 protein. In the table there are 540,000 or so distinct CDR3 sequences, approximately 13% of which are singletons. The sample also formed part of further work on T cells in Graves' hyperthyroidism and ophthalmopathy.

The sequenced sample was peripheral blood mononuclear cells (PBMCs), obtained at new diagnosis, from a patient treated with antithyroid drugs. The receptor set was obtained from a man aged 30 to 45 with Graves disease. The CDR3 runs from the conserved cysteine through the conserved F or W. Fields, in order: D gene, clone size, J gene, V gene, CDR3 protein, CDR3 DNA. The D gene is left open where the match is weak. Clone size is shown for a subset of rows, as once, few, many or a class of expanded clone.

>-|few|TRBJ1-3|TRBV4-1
CASSQMGGNTIYF
TGCGCCAGCAGCCAGATGGGCGGGAACACCATATATTTT
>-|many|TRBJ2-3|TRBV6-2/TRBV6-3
CASSEAPLVTQYF
TGTGCCAGCAGTGAAGCCCCGCTCGTTACGCAGTATTTT
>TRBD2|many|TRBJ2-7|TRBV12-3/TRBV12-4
CASSSSGGTSGRKQYF
TGTGCCAGCAGTAGTAGTGGCGGGACTAGCGGGAGAAAGCAGTACTTC
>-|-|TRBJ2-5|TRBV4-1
CASSQAIRRERQETQYF
TGCGCCAGCAGCCAAGCGATCCGGCGGGAACGCCAAGAGACCCAGTACTTC
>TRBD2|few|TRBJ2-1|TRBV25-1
CACSEWPRTSGREYNEQFF
TGTGCCTGCAGTGAATGGCCCCGGACTAGCGGGAGGGAGTACAATGAGCAGTTCTTC
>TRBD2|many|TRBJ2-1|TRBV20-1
CSARSAWAGGAYNEQFF
TGCAGTGCTAGATCAGCCTGGGCGGGAGGGGCCTACAATGAGCAGTTCTTC
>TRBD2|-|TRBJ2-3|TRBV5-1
CASSLVAGGDTQYF
TGCGCCAGCAGCTTAGTAGCGGGGGGAGATACGCAGTATTTT
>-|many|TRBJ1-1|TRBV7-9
CASSLGVWNTEAFF
TGTGCCAGCAGCTTGGGGGTGTGGAACACTGAAGCTTTCTTT
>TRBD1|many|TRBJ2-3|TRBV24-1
CATSDRQGAMEDTQYF
TGTGCCACCAGTGACCGACAGGGGGCGATGGAAGATACGCAGTATTTT
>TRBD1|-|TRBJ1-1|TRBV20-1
CSAAQRRGLEAEALF
TGCAGTGCGGCCCAGAGGAGGGGGCTCGAAGCTGAAGCTCTCTTT
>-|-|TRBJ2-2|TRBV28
CASSPPVAGAGELFF
TGTGCCAGCAGTCCCCCCGTTGCAGGGGCCGGGGAGCTGTTTTTT
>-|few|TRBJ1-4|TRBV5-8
CASRNSNRATNEKLFF
TGTGCCAGCAGAAATTCCAATCGGGCAACTAATGAAAAACTGTTTTTT
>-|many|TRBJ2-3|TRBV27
CASSRPGGADTQYF
TGTGCCAGCAGTAGACCCGGTGGGGCAGATACGCAGTATTTT
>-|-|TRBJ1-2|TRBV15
CATSGPGQYGYTF
TGTGCCACCAGCGGCCCCGGACAGTATGGCTACACCTTC
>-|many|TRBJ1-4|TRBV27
CASSPLRTGEKLFF
TGTGCCAGCAGTCCCTTGAGGACGGGGGAAAAACTGTTTTTT
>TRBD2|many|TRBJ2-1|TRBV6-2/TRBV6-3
CASSFPGLRVKNEQFF
TGTGCCAGCAGTTTCCCGGGACTAAGGGTCAAGAATGAGCAGTTCTTC
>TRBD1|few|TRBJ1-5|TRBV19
CASSKGQGYQPQHF
TGTGCCAGTAGTAAGGGACAGGGGTATCAGCCCCAGCATTTT